These 18 T cell receptor beta chains originate from one sample sequenced in a study of CD8+ T cells in alopecia areata. RNA was isolated and reverse transcribed to cDNA, the sequencing template. Only in-frame clones appear in the TCRdb table, and some are missing; sequencing was by immunoSEQ multiplex PCR. The table has over 150,000 clones, roughly 56% seen once. Specimen: CD8+ T cells sorted from blood. The source of these receptors is a human donor in good health.

The rearrangement uses TRBV2 and TRBJ1-5; the D gene is possibly TRBD1 (5 bases). There are 14 residues in the CDR3. Germline CDR1 SNHLY, CDR2 FYNNEI. V was clipped by 5 bases and J by 4 bases, with 12 bases between them. The CDR3 nucleotides are TGTGCCAGCAGTCCGGGGGGTTCAAATCAGCCCCAGCATTTT. Amino acid sequence: CASSPGGSNQPQHF.

The chain couples TRBV29-1 to TRBJ1-2, with no clear D. The germline V gene encodes CDR1 SQVTM and CDR2 ANQGSEA. The CDR3 runs 11 residues. Trimming removed 4 bases at V and 4 bases at J, with 7 bases between. The CDR3 is CSVGKSYGYTF. The CDR3 DNA reads as TGCAGCGTTGGGAAAAGCTATGGCTACACCTTC.

This clone was found a few times. The chain uses TRBV29-1 and TRBJ2-2; possible D gene TRBD1, 5 bases. The CDR3 has 12 residues. The germline gives CDR1 SQVTM, CDR2 ANQGSEA. V was cut by 7 bases and J by 4 bases, with 10 bases left in between. The CDR3 DNA reads TGCAGCGGTCAAAGGGGCACCGGGGAGCTGTTTTTT. Its protein is CSGQRGTGELFF.

This clone has just one count. The chain carries TRBV5-1 and TRBJ2-5, with unresolved D. The length of the CDR3 is 14 residues. V was cut by 4 bases and J by 2 bases, with 12 bases left in between. The V gene's germline CDR1 is SGHRS and CDR2 YFSETQ. The DNA of the CDR3 is TGCGCCAGCAGCACGGAAGAGATGCAAGAGACCCAGTACTTC. Amino acids: CASSTEEMQETQYF.

This chain connects TRBV4-2 to TRBJ2-2; 11 bases line up with TRBD2. CDR1 is LGHNA and CDR2 is YNFKEQ in the germline V gene. The CDR3 contains 18 residues. Unmatched junction bases numbered 6, after V lost 2 bases and J lost 1 base. CDR3 sequence reads: CASSQNLAGGWNTGELFF. CDR3 nucleotides: TGTGCCAGCAGCCAAAACCTAGCGGGGGGCTGGAACACCGGGGAGCTGTTTTTT.

The V gene is TRBV7-9, the J gene TRBJ2-1; D is perhaps TRBD1 (5 bases). V lost 6 bases and J lost 6, with 9 bases in between. Looked up from germline, CDR1 is SEHNR and CDR2 is FQNEAQ (reference sequence). The CDR3 is made up of 12 amino acids. This CDR3 is CASSFQGNEQFF. CDR3 coding DNA: TGTGCCAGCAGTTTTCAGGGCAATGAGCAGTTCTTC.

This clone was counted only a few times. As DNA, the CDR3 is TGTGCCAGCACCCCGGGACTAGCGTCCGTCGAGCAGTACTTC. It is translated as CASTPGLASVEQYF. The rearrangement joins TRBV6-5 to TRBJ2-7; 10 bases fit TRBD2. CDR3 length equals 14 residues. J gave up 6 bases and V 7 bases, and 9 bases lay outside the gene matches. The germline V gene encodes CDR1 MNHEY and CDR2 SVGAGI.

V usage is TRBV10-2 and J usage is TRBJ1-2; D is undetermined. Germline loops: CDR1 WSHSY, CDR2 SAAADI. V gave up 3 bases and J gave up 2 bases, with 7 bases separating them. The length of the CDR3 is 13 residues. The CDR3 sequence is CASSETGNYGYTF. The CDR3 DNA reads TGCGCCAGCAGTGAAACTGGAAACTATGGCTACACCTTC.

The CDR3 nucleotides read TGTGCCAGCAGCGAGCCTTATGGCTACACCTTC. As protein: CASSEPYGYTF. The chain uses TRBV6-5 and TRBJ1-2; D not certain. Germline-derived CDR1 and CDR2 are MNHEY and SVGAGI. Trimming took 6 bases from V and 5 from J, leaving 7 bases between them. The CDR3 consists of 11 residues.

This rearrangement joins TRBV6-5 to TRBJ2-7, with D tentatively TRBD1 (6 bases). This CDR3 contains 12 residues. V was clipped by 6 bases and J by 4 bases, with 10 bases between them. Germline values: CDR1 MNHEY, CDR2 SVGAGI. The CDR3 DNA reads TGTGCCAGCAGCTTACAGGGTTACGAGCAGTACTTC. Amino acid sequence: CASSLQGYEQYF.

This clone was seen only a few times. The chain recombines TRBV29-1 with TRBJ2-5; perhaps TRBD1 as D (6 bases). The germline V and J ends were trimmed by 6 bases and 5 bases, with 13 bases remaining between them. This CDR3 has 12 amino acids. Germline CDR1 and CDR2: SQVTM and ANQGSEA. The CDR3 DNA reads as TGCAGCGTGGCACAGGGAAGTGAGACCCAGTACTTC. Translated, it gives CSVAQGSETQYF.

The chain couples TRBV5-1 to TRBJ2-7; TRBD2 might be the D (6 bases). Deletions cut 6 bases from V and 4 bases from J, with 14 bases between. In germline, CDR1 is SGHRS, CDR2 YFSETQ. This CDR3 is built from 13 residues. CDR3 coding DNA: TGCGCCAGCACTGGCGGGGTGACTTACGAGCAGTACTTC. Protein product: CASTGGVTYEQYF.

The V gene is TRBV5-1, the J gene TRBJ2-7, with 8 positions matching TRBD1. CDR3 length: 14 amino acids. The germline V gene encodes CDR1 SGHRS and CDR2 YFSETQ. V shed 4 bases and J 5 bases; nucleotides not matched to a gene: 8. CDR3 nucleotide sequence: TGCGCCAGCAGCCCCCGGACAGGGAAGCACGAGCAGTACTTC. Its translation is CASSPRTGKHEQYF.

The rearrangement uses TRBV4-2 and TRBJ1-6, with D possibly being TRBD1 (5 bases). Germline CDR1 and CDR2: LGHNA and YNFKEQ. The CDR3 is 16 amino acids. V was pared by 0 bases and J by 8 bases, with 14 bases between. CDR3 sequence reads: CASSQEKGMDDSPLHF. The DNA of the CDR3 is TGTGCCAGCAGCCAAGAAAAGGGGATGGATGATTCACCCCTCCACTTT.

This clone is a singleton in its sample. The chain carries TRBV12-5 and TRBJ1-2, with D unclear. The CDR3 has 12 amino acids. Germline lookup yields CDR1 LGHNT and CDR2 FRNRAP. Deletions cut 5 bases from V and 6 bases from J, with 10 bases between. The CDR3 DNA is TGTGCTAGTGGTCCAGGTCCTCATGGCTACACCTTC. This codes for CASGPGPHGYTF.

This clone was detected a few times. The chain recombines TRBV29-1 with TRBJ1-3, with D possibly TRBD1 on 6 matching bases. Germline CDR1 SQVTM, CDR2 ANQGSEA. Trimming stripped 8 bases from V and 4 bases from J, with 15 bases between. CDR3 size: 13 residues. The CDR3 DNA sequence: TGCAGCATCCGGGACCAGGGGGGAAACACCATATATTTT. The encoded protein is CSIRDQGGNTIYF.

This clone was picked up a small number of times. This chain connects TRBV30 to TRBJ1-6; no definite D call. The length of the CDR3 is 11 residues. Germline CDR1 and CDR2: GTSNPN and SVGIG (reference sequence). Trimming took off 4 bases at V and 11 bases at J, with 9 bases between the two ends. CDR3 protein: CAWKVGTPLHF. The DNA for the CDR3 is TGTGCCTGGAAGGTTGGAACACCCCTCCACTTT.

The rearrangement links TRBV4-2 to TRBJ2-6; D gene uncertain. Germline V gives CDR1 LGHNA, CDR2 YNFKEQ. V was trimmed by 0 bases and J by 2 bases, leaving 11 bases between them. The CDR3 consists of 17 residues. The DNA of the CDR3 is TGTGCCAGCAGCCAAGACTGGGTACCGGCTGGGGCCAACGTCCTGACTTTC. This sequence encodes CASSQDWVPAGANVLTF.